This T cell receptor beta chain comes out of a study of blood T cell repertoires in COVID-19. As for the study in general: From the United States, Italy and Spain came samples of acute and convalescent COVID-19.

The length of the CDR3 is 12 residues. Trimming shortened V by 2 bases and J by 9 bases, and 9 bases separated the two germline ends. The V gene's germline CDR1 is LNHDA and CDR2 SQIVND (reference sequence). Original handling: Estimated nucleated cell counts came from reference gene primer amplification. Libraries were prepared by immunoSEQ multiplex PCR; TCRdb keeps only in-frame clonotypes and omits some of them. V, J and clone size are taken as reported in that table, and D and trimming were inferred from the DNA itself. Seen here are 200,000 to 300,000 clones, just under 85% observed once, and the top ten hold around 6.8%.

The TCR sequence derives from a woman aged 60-70 years with active or convalescent COVID-19. The genes are TRBV19 and TRBJ2-3, with D possibly being TRBD1 (5 bases). The specimen sequenced was peripheral blood. CDR3 loop: CASSIIGATQYF. CDR3 DNA sequence: TGTGCCAGTAGTATAATAGGGGCCACGCAGTATTTT.